Reported below is one T cell receptor beta chain. This specimen comes from a study of blood T cell repertoires in COVID-19. V dropped 6 bases and J dropped 2 bases, with 13 bases sitting between them. CDR3 length: 14 amino acids. CDR1 and CDR2 from the germline V gene are ENHRY and SYGVKD. Clones were sequenced by immunoSEQ multiplex PCR, and TCRdb holds only the in-frame ones, with some missing. The sample includes about 51,000 clones, just over 85% of them seen just once. The TCR was taken from a man at least 80 years old with active COVID-19. This chain links TRBV10-3 with TRBJ1-1, with D perhaps matching TRBD1 (6 bases). Material: peripheral blood. CDR3: CAIRRQVENTEAFF. CDR3 bases: TGTGCCATCAGACGACAGGTTGAAAACACTGAAGCTTTCTTT.